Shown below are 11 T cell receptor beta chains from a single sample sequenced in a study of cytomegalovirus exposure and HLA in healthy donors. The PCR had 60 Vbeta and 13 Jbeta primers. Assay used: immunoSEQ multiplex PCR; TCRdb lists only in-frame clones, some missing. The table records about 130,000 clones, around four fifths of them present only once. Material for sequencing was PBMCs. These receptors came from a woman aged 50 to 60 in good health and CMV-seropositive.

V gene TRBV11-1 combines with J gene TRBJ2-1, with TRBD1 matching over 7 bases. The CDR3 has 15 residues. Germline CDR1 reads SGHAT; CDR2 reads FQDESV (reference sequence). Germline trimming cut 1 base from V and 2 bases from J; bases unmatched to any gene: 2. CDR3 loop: CASSLGQGAYNEQFF. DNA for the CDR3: TGTGCCAGCAGCTTAGGACAGGGAGCCTACAATGAGCAGTTCTTC. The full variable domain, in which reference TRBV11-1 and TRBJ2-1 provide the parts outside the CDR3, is EAEVAQSPRYKITEKSQAVAFWCDPISGHATLYWYRQILGQGPELLVQFQDESVVDDSQLPKDRFSAERLKGVDSTLKIQPAELGDSAMYLCASSLGQGAYNEQFFGPGTRLTVL.

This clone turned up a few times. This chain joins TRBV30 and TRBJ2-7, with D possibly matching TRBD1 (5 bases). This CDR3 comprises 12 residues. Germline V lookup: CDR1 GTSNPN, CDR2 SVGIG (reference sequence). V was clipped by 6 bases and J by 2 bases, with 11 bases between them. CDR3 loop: CACVTGPYEQYF. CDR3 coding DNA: TGTGCCTGCGTTACAGGACCCTACGAGCAGTACTTC.

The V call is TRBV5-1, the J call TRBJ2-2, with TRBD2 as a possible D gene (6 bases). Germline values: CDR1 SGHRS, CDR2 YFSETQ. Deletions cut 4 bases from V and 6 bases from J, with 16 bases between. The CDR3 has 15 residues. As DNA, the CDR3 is TGCGCCAGCAGCCCTCCCGGGAGTCTCTCCGGGGAGCTGTTTTTT. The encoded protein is CASSPPGSLSGELFF.

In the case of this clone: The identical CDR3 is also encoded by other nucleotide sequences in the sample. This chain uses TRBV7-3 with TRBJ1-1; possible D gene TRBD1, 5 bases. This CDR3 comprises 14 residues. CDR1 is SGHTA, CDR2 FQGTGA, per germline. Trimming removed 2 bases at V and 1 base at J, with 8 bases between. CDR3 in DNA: TGTGCCAGCAGCTTAGACAGAGAGAACACTGAAGCTTTCTTT. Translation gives CASSLDRENTEAFF.

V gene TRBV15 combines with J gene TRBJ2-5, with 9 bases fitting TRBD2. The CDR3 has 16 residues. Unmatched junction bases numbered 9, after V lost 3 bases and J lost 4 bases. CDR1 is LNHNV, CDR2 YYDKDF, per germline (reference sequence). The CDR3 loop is CATSRGLAGVGETQYF. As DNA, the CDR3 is TGTGCCACCAGCAGGGGTTTAGCGGGAGTAGGAGAGACCCAGTACTTC.

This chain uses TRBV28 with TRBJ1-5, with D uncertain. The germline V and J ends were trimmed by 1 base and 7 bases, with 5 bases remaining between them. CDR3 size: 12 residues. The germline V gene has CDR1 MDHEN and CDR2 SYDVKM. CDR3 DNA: TGTGCCAGCAGTTTATCGAGGCAGCCCCAGCATTTT. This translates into CASSLSRQPQHF.

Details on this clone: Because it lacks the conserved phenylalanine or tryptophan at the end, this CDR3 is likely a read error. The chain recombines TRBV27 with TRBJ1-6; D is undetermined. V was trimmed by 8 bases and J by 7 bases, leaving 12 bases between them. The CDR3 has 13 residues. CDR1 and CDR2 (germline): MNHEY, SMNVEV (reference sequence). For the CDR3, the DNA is TGTGCCAGCGGAGGACGGCTCAATTCACCCCTCCACCTT. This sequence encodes CASGGRLNSPLHL.

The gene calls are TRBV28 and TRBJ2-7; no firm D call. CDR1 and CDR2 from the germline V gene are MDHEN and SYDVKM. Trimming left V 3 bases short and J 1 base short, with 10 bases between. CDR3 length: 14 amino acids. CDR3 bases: TGTGCCAGCAGTTTTCCCCCCAGGTCCTACGAGCAGTACTTC. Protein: CASSFPPRSYEQYF.

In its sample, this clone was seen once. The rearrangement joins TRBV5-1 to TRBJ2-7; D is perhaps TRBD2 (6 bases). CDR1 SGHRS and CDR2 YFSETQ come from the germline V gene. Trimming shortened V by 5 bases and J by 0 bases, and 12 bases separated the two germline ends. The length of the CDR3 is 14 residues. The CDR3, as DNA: TGCGCCAGCAGAGGGACTGAGAGCTCCTACGAGCAGTACTTC. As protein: CASRGTESSYEQYF.

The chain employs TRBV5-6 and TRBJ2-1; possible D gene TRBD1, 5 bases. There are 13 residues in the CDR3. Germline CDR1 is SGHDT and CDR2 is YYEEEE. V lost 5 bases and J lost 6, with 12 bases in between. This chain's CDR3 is CASRHQGSNEQFF. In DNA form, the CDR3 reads TGTGCCAGCAGACACCAGGGAAGCAATGAGCAGTTCTTC.

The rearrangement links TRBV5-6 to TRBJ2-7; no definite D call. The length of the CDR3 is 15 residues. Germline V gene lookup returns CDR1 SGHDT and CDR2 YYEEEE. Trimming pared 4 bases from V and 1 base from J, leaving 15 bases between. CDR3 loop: CASSLGGLLSYEQYF. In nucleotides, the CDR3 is TGTGCCAGCAGCCTGGGCGGCCTCCTTTCCTACGAGCAGTACTTC.